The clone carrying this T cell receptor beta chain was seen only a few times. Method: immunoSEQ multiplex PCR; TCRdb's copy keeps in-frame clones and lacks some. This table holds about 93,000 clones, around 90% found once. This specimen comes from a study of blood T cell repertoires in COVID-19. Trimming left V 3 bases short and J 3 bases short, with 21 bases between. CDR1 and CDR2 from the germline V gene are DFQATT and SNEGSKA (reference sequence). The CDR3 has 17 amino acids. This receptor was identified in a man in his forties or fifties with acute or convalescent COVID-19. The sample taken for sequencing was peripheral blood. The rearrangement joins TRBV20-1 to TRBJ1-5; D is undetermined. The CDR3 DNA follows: TGCAGTGCTAGTCGTATTTTATATCAGGCTCCCAATCAGCCCCAGCATTTT. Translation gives CSASRILYQAPNQPQHF.